What follows describes a single T cell receptor beta chain. Many counts were recorded for this clonotype. No antigen is known for it. No much larger clonotype is one base removed from it; base qualities were not supplied. The CDR3 runs 16 residues from the cysteine to the phenylalanine. Only the CDR3 DNA stays, 48 bases, in frame from base 1. Taken from the germline V gene (reference sequence), the CDR1 and CDR2 loops are SGHNT and YYREEE. V sheds 4 bases and J sheds 0 bases, leaving 14 bases between their ends. Sequencing was carried out with an Illumina NovaSeq 6000. TCR cDNA was synthesized by 5'RACE template switching, which introduced a universal primer site and unique molecular identifiers. cDNA synthesis was primed from both the TCR alpha and TCR beta constant segments. Library amplification used two PCR steps, and the second PCR step added sample barcodes and sequencing adapters. Sequencing of libraries was done on Illumina HiSeq 2500 (2x100 bp) or NovaSeq (2x150 bp). The original pipeline was this. MIGEC handled demultiplexing of reads and collapsing into UMI consensus sequences, while MiXCR performed V(D)J alignment. Vaccine-responding clonotypes were defined with edgeR using replicate PBMC samples, requiring FDR below 0.01 and a log2 fold change above 5 up to day 15. Each bulk clonotype was labeled CD4 or CD8 based on which sequenced repertoire, CD4 or CD8, contained the clonotype at higher abundance. Using fastp trimming at Q25 and MiXCR clonotype assembly, TCRdb reanalyzed the public sequencing data and kept in-frame beta chains. Rows are unified per CDR3 protein, each entry keeping the most common DNA and genes. TCRdb's processing, not the authors' own work, is the source of the V and J calls. The sample table records about 250,000 distinct CDR3 sequences; about 3.9% of these occur just once. The top ten clonotypes cover 15% to 20% of the sample.

The sample's treatment or condition label, decoded: live attenuated yellow fever vaccine strain. At each blood-draw timepoint, two biological replicates of bulk PBMCs were obtained. PBMCs were isolated from peripheral blood using a standard Ficoll-Paque protocol. RNA was extracted with TriZol from bulk PBMCs, CD4 and CD8 fractions, and dextramer-positive and dextramer-negative fractions. The source of the sample is a study of T cells after yellow fever vaccination (dated by TCRdb to the late 2010s). At the level of the whole study: The SMART-Seq v4 Ultra Low Input RNA kit was used to prepare libraries from fractions with low cell numbers. To follow T-cell clones before and after primary and booster YFV17D yellow fever vaccination, bulk TCR alpha and beta repertoires were sequenced over time. The cohort comprised two healthy male donors, one aged 18 to 30 and one aged 30 to 39 years. Blood was drawn at multiple timepoints before and after primary and secondary immunization, with bulk PBMC replicates and cell subsets isolated. General study outcomes and caveats: Computational filtering was needed because FACS-sorted repertoires could contain abundant contaminating clonotypes from the bulk population. Most clones expanded after primary vaccination (96% of CD4 and roughly 90% of CD8) were re-detected after the booster, suggesting that broad memory maintenance occurred. Only a couple of donors were included in the study, so the extent to which the findings can be generalized is limited. Compared with the primary T-cell response, the secondary T-cell response was weaker but faster, peaking on day 5 rather than day 15. A small share of clonotypes was detected in both CD4 and CD8 compartments, with the overlap likely arising from convergent recombination.

The input for sequencing was PBMCs, taken 15 days after the yellow fever booster vaccination. This chain joins TRBV5-4 to TRBJ2-1; TRBD1 might be the D gene, on 5 matching bases. The clonotype was recovered from a man younger than 30 who received the YFV17D yellow fever vaccine. Here is the DNA: TGTGCCAGCAGCCCGAGACAGCACCACTCCTACAATGAGCAGTTCTTC. It translates to CASSPRQHHSYNEQFF.